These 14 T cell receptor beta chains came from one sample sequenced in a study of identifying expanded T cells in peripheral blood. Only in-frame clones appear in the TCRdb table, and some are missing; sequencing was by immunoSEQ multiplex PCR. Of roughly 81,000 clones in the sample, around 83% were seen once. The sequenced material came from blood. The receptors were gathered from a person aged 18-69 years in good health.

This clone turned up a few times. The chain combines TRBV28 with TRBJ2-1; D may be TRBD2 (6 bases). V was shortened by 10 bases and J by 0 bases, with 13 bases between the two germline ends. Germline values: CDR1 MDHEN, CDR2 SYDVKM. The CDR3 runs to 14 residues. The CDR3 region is CAIRGAASYNEQFF. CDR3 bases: TGTGCCATCCGCGGGGCGGCCTCCTACAATGAGCAGTTCTTC.

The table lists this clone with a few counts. The CDR3, as DNA: TGTGCCATCGAGTCCTCTGGAAACACCATATATTTT. It yields the protein CAIESSGNTIYF. The chain recombines TRBV10-3 with TRBJ1-3; D call uncertain. The germline V and J ends were trimmed by 8 bases and 0 bases, with 5 bases remaining between them. The CDR3 consists of 12 residues. CDR1 is ENHRY, CDR2 SYGVKD, per germline.

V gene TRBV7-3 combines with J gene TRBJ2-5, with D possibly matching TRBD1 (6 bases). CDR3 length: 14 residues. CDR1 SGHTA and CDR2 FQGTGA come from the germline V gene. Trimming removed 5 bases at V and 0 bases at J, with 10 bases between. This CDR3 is CASSAQGYQETQYF. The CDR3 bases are TGTGCCAGCAGCGCCCAGGGGTACCAAGAGACCCAGTACTTC.

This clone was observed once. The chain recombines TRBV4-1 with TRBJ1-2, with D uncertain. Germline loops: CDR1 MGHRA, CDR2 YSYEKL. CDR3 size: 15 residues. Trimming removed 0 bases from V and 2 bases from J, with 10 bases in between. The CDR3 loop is CASSQEGVANYGYTF. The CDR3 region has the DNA TGCGCCAGCAGCCAAGAGGGAGTTGCCAACTATGGCTACACCTTC.

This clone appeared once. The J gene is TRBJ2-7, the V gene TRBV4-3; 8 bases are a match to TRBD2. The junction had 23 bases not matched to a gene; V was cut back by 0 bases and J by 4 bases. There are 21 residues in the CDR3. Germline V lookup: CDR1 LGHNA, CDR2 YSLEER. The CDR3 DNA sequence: TGCGCCAGCAGCCAAGATCCTCCTGAAGCGGGAGTACTGTCCGGGGAGTACGAGCAGTACTTC. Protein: CASSQDPPEAGVLSGEYEQYF.

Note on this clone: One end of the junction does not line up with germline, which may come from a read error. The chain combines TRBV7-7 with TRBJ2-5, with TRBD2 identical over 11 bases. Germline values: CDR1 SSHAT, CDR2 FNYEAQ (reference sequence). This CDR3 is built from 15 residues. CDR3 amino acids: CASSSQTSGIETQYF. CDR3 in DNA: TGTGCTAGCAGCTCCCAGACTAGCGGGATAGAGACCCAGTACTTC.

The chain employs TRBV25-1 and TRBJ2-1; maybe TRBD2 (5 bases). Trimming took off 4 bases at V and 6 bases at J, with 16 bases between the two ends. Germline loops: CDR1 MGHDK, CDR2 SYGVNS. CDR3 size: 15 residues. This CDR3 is CASSVIGLQSNEQFF. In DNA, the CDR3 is TGTGCCAGCAGTGTTATCGGACTTCAGTCCAATGAGCAGTTCTTC. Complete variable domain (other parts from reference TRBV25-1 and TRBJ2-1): EADIYQTPRYLVIGTGKKITLECSQTMGHDKMYWYQQDPGMELHLIHYSYGVNSTEKGDLSSESTVSRIRTEHFPLTLESARPSHTSQYLCASSVIGLQSNEQFFGPGTRLTVL.

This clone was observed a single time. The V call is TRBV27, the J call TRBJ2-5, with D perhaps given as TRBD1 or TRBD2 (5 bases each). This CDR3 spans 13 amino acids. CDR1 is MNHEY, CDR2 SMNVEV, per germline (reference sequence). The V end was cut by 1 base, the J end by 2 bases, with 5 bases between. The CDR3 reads CASSLWGQETQYF. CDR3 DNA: TGTGCCAGCAGTTTATGGGGGCAAGAGACCCAGTACTTC.

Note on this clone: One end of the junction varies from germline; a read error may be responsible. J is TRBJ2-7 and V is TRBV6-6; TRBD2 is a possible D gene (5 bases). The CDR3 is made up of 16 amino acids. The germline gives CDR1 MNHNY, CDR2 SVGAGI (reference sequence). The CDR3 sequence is CASSYSVGAGSHEQYF. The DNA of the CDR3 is TGTGCCAGCAGTTACTCGGTGGGCGCGGGCTCCCACGAGCAGTACTTC.

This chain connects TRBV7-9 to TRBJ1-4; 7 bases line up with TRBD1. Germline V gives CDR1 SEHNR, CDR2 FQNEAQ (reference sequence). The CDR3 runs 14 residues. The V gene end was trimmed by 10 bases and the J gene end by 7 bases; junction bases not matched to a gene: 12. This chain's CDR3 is CATNQGQEGEKLFF. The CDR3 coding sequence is TGTGCCACCAATCAAGGACAGGAGGGTGAAAAACTGTTTTTT.

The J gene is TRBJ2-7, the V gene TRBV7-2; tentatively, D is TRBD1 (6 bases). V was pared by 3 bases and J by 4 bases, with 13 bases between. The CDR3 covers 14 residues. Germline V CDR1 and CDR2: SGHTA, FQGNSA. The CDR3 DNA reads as TGTGCCAGCAGCTTGGGGGCACCCCTATACGAGCAGTACTTC. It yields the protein CASSLGAPLYEQYF.

CDR3 sequence reads: CAISEEISGINEQFF. CDR3 coding DNA: TGTGCCATCAGCGAGGAGATCTCCGGTATCAATGAGCAGTTCTTC. The genes are TRBV10-3 and TRBJ2-1; D is unclear. The CDR3 has 15 amino acids. V was clipped by 6 bases and J by 6 bases, with 18 bases between them. Germline V gene sequence: CDR1 ENHRY, CDR2 SYGVKD.

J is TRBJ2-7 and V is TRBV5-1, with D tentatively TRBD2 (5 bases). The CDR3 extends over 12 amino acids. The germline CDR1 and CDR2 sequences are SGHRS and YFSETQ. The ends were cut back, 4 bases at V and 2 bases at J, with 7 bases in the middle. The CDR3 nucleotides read TGCGCCAGCAGCACGGGGACCTACGAGCAGTACTTC. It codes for CASSTGTYEQYF.

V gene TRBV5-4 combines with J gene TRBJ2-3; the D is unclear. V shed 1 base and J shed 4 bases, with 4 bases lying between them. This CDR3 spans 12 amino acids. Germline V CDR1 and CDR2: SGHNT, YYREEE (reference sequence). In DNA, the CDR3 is TGTGCCAGCAGCTTGAATGCAGATACGCAGTATTTT. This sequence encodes CASSLNADTQYF. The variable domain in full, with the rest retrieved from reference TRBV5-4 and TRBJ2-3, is ETGVTQSPTHLIKTRGQQVTLRCSSQSGHNTVSWYQQALGQGPQFIFQYYREEENGRGNFPPRFSGLQFPNYSSELNVNALELDDSALYLCASSLNADTQYFGPGTRLTVL.